This T cell receptor (beta chain) was identified in a study of blood T cell repertoires in COVID-19 (TCRdb year 2020). For the study in its entirety: The collaborator samples originated in the United States, Italy and Spain and spanned the acute and convalescent phases of COVID-19. The samples were drawn from two sources: the first 160 participants of the ongoing ImmuneRACE study, and fewer than 1,500 subjects contributed by 6 global collaborators. The repertoires were made available in a free public database intended to serve as a resource for research on the immune response to SARS-CoV-2. Nearly every sample came with metadata listing a de-identified subject ID, COVID-19 status, age in years and sex. The dataset comprised deeply sampled blood TCRbeta repertoires from subjects exposed to, actively infected with, or recovered from COVID-19. Where available, HLA class I and class II types were taken from metadata supplied by the sample provider and were not determined by assay-based typing. The material from the prospective study consisted of cDNA or gDNA derived from T cells, B-cell-depleted T cells, or PBMCs.

From the cysteine up to the phenylalanine, the CDR3 has a length of 13 residues. The sequence is cut down to CDR3 DNA, 39 bases in frame from base 1. V lost 6 bases and J lost 5 bases; the stretch between them is 12 bases long. Per the germline V gene, MRHNA is the CDR1 and SNTAGT is the CDR2. On the study overall, not on this receptor specifically: The quantity of clinical and demographic metadata differed by source and by participant and was supplied without curation.

Note on this clone: Its antigen is currently not known. No base-level quality is on record; no much larger clone is a single base apart.

A second Seattle source provided samples from volunteer blood donors who had recovered from COVID-19. Whole blood was collected in K2EDTA tubes by collaborating institutions according to the institutions' own protocols. For TCRbeta analysis, collaborators shipped samples in one of three forms: frozen whole blood, isolated PBMCs, or DNA extracted from either of those sample types. The immunoSEQ Assay, a bias-controlled multiplex PCR, was used to amplify TCRbeta CDR3 regions from genomic DNA. The original methods were these. Within the assay, amplification of reference gene primers was used to estimate how many nucleated cells each sample contained. To quantify the absolute abundance of each unique TCRbeta CDR3 rearrangement, sequence reads were collapsed and filtered. For each sample, productive Simpson clonality was calculated as the square root of Simpson's diversity index over productive rearrangements. TCRdb retrieved this table from immuneACCESS and kept in-frame rearrangements only. Not all clones are present; in checked studies, unresolved V genes account for under half, and no reason is known for the remainder. That table gives V, J and clone size, and the DNA gave D and trimming. The sample has roughly 130,000 clones on record, 84% of them singletons. The ten largest account for under 15% of the sample.

The source material was peripheral blood. The chain is made from TRBV6-4 and TRBJ2-3, with TRBD1 tentatively as D gene (6 bases match). The sequence derives from a woman between 25 and 40 years old who had recovered from COVID-19. The CDR3 protein sequence reads: CASRSTGQDTQYF. The DNA sequence is TGTGCCAGCAGGAGTACAGGGCAAGATACGCAGTATTTT.